The 9 T cell receptor beta chains listed next were all sequenced from one sample in a study of blood T cell repertoires in COVID-19. TCRdb's table, derived via immunoSEQ multiplex PCR, lists solely in-frame clones and lacks some. This sample has about 110,000 clones, with over 80% found just once. Sequencing input: peripheral blood. These receptors were collected from a woman in her seventies with acute or convalescent COVID-19.

The chain couples TRBV7-3 to TRBJ2-2; 9 nucleotides align to TRBD2. The CDR3 covers 15 residues. Germline CDR1 and CDR2: SGHTA and FQGTGA. V lost 6 bases, J lost 7 bases, and 9 bases stayed unmatched. The CDR3 loop is CASRSSGGSDGELFF. The DNA of the CDR3 is TGTGCCAGCAGATCGAGCGGGGGGAGTGACGGGGAGCTGTTTTTT.

CDR3 loop: CASSYPTGGDEQYF. The CDR3 nucleotides read TGTGCCAGCAGTTACCCTACAGGGGGCGACGAGCAGTACTTC. This chain uses TRBV6-2 or TRBV6-3 with TRBJ2-7; 9 bases map to TRBD1. CDR1 is MNHEY and CDR2 is SVGEGT in the germline V gene. V dropped 2 bases and J dropped 5; count of bases not matched to a gene: 4. This CDR3 contains 14 residues.

This clone has only a few counts. The V and J genes are TRBV6-5 and TRBJ2-1; D possibly corresponds to TRBD1 (6 bases). CDR3 length: 14 amino acids. Germline-derived CDR1 and CDR2 are MNHEY and SVGAGI. Trimming removed 7 bases at V and 8 bases at J, with 18 bases between. Here the CDR3 reads CASILAGAYDEQFF. The DNA for the CDR3 is TGTGCCAGCATTCTGGCAGGGGCTTACGATGAGCAGTTCTTC.

The CDR3 spells CASSGPPGQLNTGELFF. In DNA form, the CDR3 reads TGTGCCAGCAGCGGACCCCCGGGACAGCTGAACACCGGGGAGCTGTTTTTT. The J gene is TRBJ2-2, the V gene TRBV9, with 7 nucleotides matching TRBD1. Looked up from germline, CDR1 is SGDLS and CDR2 is YYNGEE. Trimming took 3 bases from V and 1 from J; bases not matched to a gene: 9. The CDR3 loop spans 17 amino acids.

This sequence joins TRBV5-6 and TRBJ1-3, with 10 bases aligning to TRBD1. The CDR3 spans 15 residues. The V and J ends lost 4 bases and 6 bases, in that order; junction bases with no gene match: 7. CDR1 and CDR2 (germline): SGHDT, YYEEEE. CDR3 coding DNA: TGTGCCAGCAGCCCCCGGGACAGGGGTTCAAACACCATATATTTT. Its translation is CASSPRDRGSNTIYF.

The genes are TRBV28 and TRBJ2-4; D gene unclear. Trimming cost V 2 bases and J 0 bases, with 11 bases left between them. Germline values: CDR1 MDHEN, CDR2 SYDVKM. CDR3 length equals 16 residues. The CDR3 region is CASSLNTPGAKNIQYF. Written as DNA, the CDR3 is TGTGCCAGCAGTTTAAACACTCCGGGAGCCAAAAACATTCAGTACTTC.

This chain joins TRBV6-4 and TRBJ2-3, with TRBD2 matching 13 bases. Per germline, CDR1 MRHNA and CDR2 SNTAGT. The length of the CDR3 is 16 residues. With 2 bases clipped from V and 5 bases from J, the junction kept 4 bases outside the gene matches. The DNA of the CDR3 is TGTGCCAGCAGTGACGGGACTAGCGGGATAGGAGATACGCAGTATTTT. Its translation: CASSDGTSGIGDTQYF.

This chain uses TRBV18 with TRBJ2-2; weak D call: TRBD2 (5 bases). V lost 5 bases to trimming and J lost 1 base, with 8 bases between them. Germline CDR1 and CDR2: KGHSH and LQKENI. The CDR3 contains 14 residues. CDR3 residues: CASSVSENTGELFF. CDR3 DNA sequence: TGTGCCAGCTCAGTTAGCGAGAACACCGGGGAGCTGTTTTTT. Filled out from reference TRBV18 and TRBJ2-2, the complete variable domain reads NAGVMQNPRHLVRRRGQEARLRCSPMKGHSHVYWYRQLPEEGLKFMVYLQKENIIDESGMPKERFSAEFPKEGPSILRIQQVVRGDSAAYFCASSVSENTGELFFGEGSRLTVL.

The chain couples TRBV28 to TRBJ2-3; perhaps TRBD2 as D (6 bases). CDR3 length: 15 amino acids. CDR1 and CDR2 (germline): MDHEN, SYDVKM. With 5 bases removed from V and 1 base from J, the gap between germline ends came to 13 bases. DNA for the CDR3: TGTGCCAGCAGTCGATATTGGGGGGGCACAGATACGCAGTATTTT. This codes for CASSRYWGGTDTQYF.